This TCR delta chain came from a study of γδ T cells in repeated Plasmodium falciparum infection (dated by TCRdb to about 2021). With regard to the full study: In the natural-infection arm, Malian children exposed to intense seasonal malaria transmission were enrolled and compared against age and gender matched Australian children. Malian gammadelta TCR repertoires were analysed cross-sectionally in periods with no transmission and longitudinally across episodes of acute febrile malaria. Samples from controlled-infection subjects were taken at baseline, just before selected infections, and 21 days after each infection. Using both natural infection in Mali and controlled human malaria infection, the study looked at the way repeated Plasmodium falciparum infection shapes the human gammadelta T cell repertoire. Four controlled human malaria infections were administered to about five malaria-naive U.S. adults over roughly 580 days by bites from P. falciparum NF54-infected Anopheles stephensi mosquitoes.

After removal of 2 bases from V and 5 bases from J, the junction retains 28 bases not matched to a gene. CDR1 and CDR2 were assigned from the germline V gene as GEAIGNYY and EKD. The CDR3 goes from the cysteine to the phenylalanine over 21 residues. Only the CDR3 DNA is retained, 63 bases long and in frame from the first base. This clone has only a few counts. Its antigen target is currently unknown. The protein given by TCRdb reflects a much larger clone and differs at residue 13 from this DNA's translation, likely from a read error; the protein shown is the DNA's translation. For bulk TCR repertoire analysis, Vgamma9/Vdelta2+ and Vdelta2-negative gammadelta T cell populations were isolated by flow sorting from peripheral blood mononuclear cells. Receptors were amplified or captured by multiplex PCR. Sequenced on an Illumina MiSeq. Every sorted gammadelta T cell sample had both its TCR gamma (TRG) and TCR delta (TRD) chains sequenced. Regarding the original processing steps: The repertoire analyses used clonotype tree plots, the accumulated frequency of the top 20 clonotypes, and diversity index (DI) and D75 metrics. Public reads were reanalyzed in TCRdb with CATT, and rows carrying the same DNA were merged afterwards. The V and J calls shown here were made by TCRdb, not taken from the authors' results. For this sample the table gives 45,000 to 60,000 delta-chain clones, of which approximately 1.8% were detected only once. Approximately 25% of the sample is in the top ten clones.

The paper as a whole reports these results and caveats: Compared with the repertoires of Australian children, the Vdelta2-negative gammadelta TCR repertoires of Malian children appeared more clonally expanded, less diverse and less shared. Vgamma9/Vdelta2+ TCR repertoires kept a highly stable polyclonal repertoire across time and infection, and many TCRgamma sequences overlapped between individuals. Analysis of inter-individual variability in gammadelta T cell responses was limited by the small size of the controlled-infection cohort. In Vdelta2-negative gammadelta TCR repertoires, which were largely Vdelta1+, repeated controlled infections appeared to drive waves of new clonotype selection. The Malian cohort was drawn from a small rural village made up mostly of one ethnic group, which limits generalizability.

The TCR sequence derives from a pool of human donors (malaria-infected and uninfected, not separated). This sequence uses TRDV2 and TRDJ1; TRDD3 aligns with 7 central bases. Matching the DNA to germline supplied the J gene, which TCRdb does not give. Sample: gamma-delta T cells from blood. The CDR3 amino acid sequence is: CACDKVPTGDKAIGRYDKLIF. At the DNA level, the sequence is TGTGCCTGTGACAAGGTCCCGACTGGGGATAAAGCCATAGGGCGTTATGATAAACTCATCTTT.